Following are 20 T cell receptor beta chains from one sample sequenced in a study of T cells in localized non-small cell lung cancer. The data were produced by immunoSEQ multiplex PCR, yet TCRdb's version contains in-frame clones alone and is incomplete. In the table there are under 45,000 clones, roughly 83% of which are singletons. This material consisted of PBMCs, taken before any cancer treatment. The receptors shown here come from a man aged 35-75 years with stage II lung adenocarcinoma.

The chain uses TRBV15 and TRBJ2-1, with 9 bases lining up with TRBD2. The germline gives CDR1 LNHNV, CDR2 YYDKDF (reference sequence). There are 15 residues in the CDR3. The V gene end was trimmed by 1 base and the J gene end by 7 bases; junction bases not matched to a gene: 5. The CDR3 is CATSRGGSGGNEQFF. The CDR3 DNA is TGTGCCACCAGCAGAGGAGGTAGCGGGGGAAATGAGCAGTTCTTC.

This chain joins TRBV5-6 and TRBJ1-1; unclear D gene. Germline V lookup: CDR1 SGHDT, CDR2 YYEEEE. This CDR3 contains 15 residues. Trimming pared 3 bases from V and 1 base from J, leaving 13 bases between. The CDR3: CASSSQDRENTEAFF. The CDR3 nucleotides are TGTGCCAGCAGCTCTCAGGACCGAGAGAACACTGAAGCTTTCTTT.

This sequence joins TRBV7-3 and TRBJ2-2; D tentatively fits TRBD1 or TRBD2 (5 bases each). Trimming stripped 0 bases from V and 6 bases from J, with 11 bases between. The CDR3 is 15 amino acids. Germline V gene sequence: CDR1 SGHTA, CDR2 FQGTGA. Written as DNA, the CDR3 is TGTGCCAGCAGCTTAACAACGCAGGGAGCCGGGGAGCTGTTTTTT. The encoded protein is CASSLTTQGAGELFF.

The chain links TRBV4-1 to TRBJ2-7, with TRBD1 as a possible D gene (6 bases). Deletions cut 0 bases from V and 5 bases from J, with 17 bases between. CDR1 and CDR2 (germline): MGHRA, YSYEKL. The CDR3 contains 16 residues. The CDR3 nucleotides read TGCGCCAGCAGCCAAGATGCTGGCCGGACAGTCGACGAGCAGTACTTC. Its translation is CASSQDAGRTVDEQYF.

This clone came up a few times. The rearrangement joins TRBV30 to TRBJ2-7, with 8 bases aligning to TRBD1. CDR1 GTSNPN and CDR2 SVGIG come from the germline V gene (reference sequence). Trimming took 3 bases from V and 3 from J; bases not matched to a gene: 7. The CDR3 runs to 14 residues. The CDR3 region is CAWRREQGVYEQYF. CDR3 bases: TGTGCCTGGAGGAGAGAACAGGGGGTCTACGAGCAGTACTTC.

The DNA of the CDR3 is TGCAGCGCCAACAGGGGGCAGGGCTACACCTTC. This translates into CSANRGQGYTF. The chain links TRBV29-1 to TRBJ1-2; TRBD1 agrees at 9 bases. J was trimmed by 8 bases and V by 7 bases; bases with no gene match: 5. Germline CDR1 and CDR2: SQVTM and ANQGSEA. CDR3 length: 11 amino acids.

The genes are TRBV5-8 and TRBJ2-5; D uncertain. This CDR3 spans 13 amino acids. V was trimmed by 0 bases and J by 2 bases, leaving 5 bases between them. CDR1 and CDR2 (germline): SGHTS, YDEGEE. This CDR3 is CASSLEQQETQYF. For the CDR3, the DNA is TGTGCCAGCAGCTTGGAACAGCAAGAGACCCAGTACTTC.

The V call is TRBV7-8, the J call TRBJ2-1; 7 nucleotides align to TRBD2. Germline CDR1 and CDR2: SGHVS and FQNEAQ. The V and J ends lost 1 base and 2 bases, in that order; junction bases with no gene match: 2. The CDR3 is made up of 15 amino acids. CDR3 protein: CASSLESGAYNEQFF. As DNA, the CDR3 is TGTGCCAGCAGCTTAGAAAGCGGGGCCTACAATGAGCAGTTCTTC.

CDR3 region: CASSLGLDNQPQHF. CDR3 DNA: TGCGCCAGCAGCTTGGGTCTTGACAATCAGCCCCAGCATTTT. The gene calls are TRBV5-1 and TRBJ1-5; D is ambiguous. The CDR3 covers 14 residues. Germline V lookup: CDR1 SGHRS, CDR2 YFSETQ. The germline V and J ends were trimmed by 0 bases and 3 bases, with 7 bases remaining between them.

V usage is TRBV28 and J usage is TRBJ2-2; 11 bases line up with TRBD2. V lost 6 bases to trimming and J lost 5 bases; unmatched junction nucleotides: 8. Germline CDR1 MDHEN, CDR2 SYDVKM. This CDR3 contains 16 residues. The CDR3: CASRSITSGGTGELFF. Written as DNA, the CDR3 is TGTGCCAGCAGGTCCATTACTAGCGGGGGAACCGGGGAGCTGTTTTTT.

The chain joins TRBV19 to TRBJ1-5; D remains unclear. Germline CDR1 is LNHDA and CDR2 is SQIVND (reference sequence). This CDR3 is 15 amino acids long. Between the trimmed V and J ends, which lost 3 bases and 1 base, there was a span of 10 bases. CDR3 protein: CASSIRAASNQPQHF. DNA for the CDR3: TGTGCCAGTAGTATTAGGGCAGCCAGCAATCAGCCCCAGCATTTT.

The genes are TRBV7-9 and TRBJ1-4; 9 bases are a match to TRBD1. The germline V gene encodes CDR1 SEHNR and CDR2 FQNEAQ (reference sequence). The CDR3 runs to 15 residues. V lost 4 bases to trimming and J lost 8 bases; unmatched junction nucleotides: 8. CDR3 DNA: TGTGCCAGCAGCTCCTACAGGGGGCGCGAAGAAAAACTGTTTTTT. It codes for CASSSYRGREEKLFF.

This clone was seen a single time. At one end, the junction sequence differs from germline, possibly due to a read error. Here the CDR3 DNA reads TGCAGCGTCTCGGGGGGCTCCAACGAGCAGTACTTC. It translates to CSVSGGSNEQYF. The V and J genes are TRBV29-1 and TRBJ2-7; TRBD2 is a possible D gene (7 bases). From germline, CDR1 is SQVTM and CDR2 ANQGSEA. The CDR3 sequence is 12 residues long.

V and J are TRBV7-8 and TRBJ2-4, with 8 bases lining up with TRBD1. The CDR3 length is 14 residues. V gave up 5 bases and J gave up 6 bases; unmatched junction bases: 6. Germline V gene sequence: CDR1 SGHVS, CDR2 FQNEAQ. The CDR3 loop is CASSITGGRNIQYF. CDR3 DNA: TGTGCCAGCAGCATAACAGGGGGGCGAAACATTCAGTACTTC. Full variable domain (rest looked up from reference TRBV7-8 and TRBJ2-4): GAGVSQSPRYKVAKRGQDVALRCDPISGHVSLFWYQQALGQGPEFLTYFQNEAQLDKSGLPSDRFFAERPEGSVSTLKIQRTQQEDSAVYLCASSITGGRNIQYFGAGTRLSVL.

This chain links TRBV11-2 with TRBJ2-3; TRBD2 might be the D (5 bases). This CDR3 spans 13 amino acids. V was shortened by 5 bases and J by 11 bases, with 17 bases between the two germline ends. Germline V gene data show CDR1 as SGHAT and CDR2 as FQNNGV. CDR3 loop: CASSPDTGRGQYF. The CDR3 region has the DNA TGTGCCAGCAGCCCGGATACCGGACGGGGGCAGTATTTT.

This clone was detected once. The chain uses TRBV6-6 and TRBJ1-1; D call uncertain. Germline-derived CDR1 and CDR2 are MNHNY and SVGAGI (reference sequence). The CDR3 has 11 amino acids. Trimming left V 8 bases short and J 6 bases short, with 10 bases between. This CDR3 reads CASGMGSEAFF. The CDR3 nucleotides are TGTGCCAGCGGGATGGGCTCTGAAGCTTTCTTT.

The chain recombines TRBV4-2 with TRBJ1-1; D call uncertain. V was trimmed by 4 bases and J by 1 base, leaving 7 bases between them. CDR1 is LGHNA, CDR2 YNFKEQ, per germline. The CDR3 is 13 residues long. The CDR3 nucleotides are TGTGCCAGCAGCCCGAACGGGAACACTGAAGCTTTCTTT. It yields the protein CASSPNGNTEAFF.

The chain links TRBV6-6 to TRBJ1-6; TRBD1 is a possible D gene (6 bases). The CDR3 has 14 residues. Germline values: CDR1 MNHNY, CDR2 SVGAGI (reference sequence). The V gene lost 2 bases and the J gene lost 7 bases, with 9 bases spanning the gap. The CDR3 protein is CASSYRTENSPLHF. As DNA, the CDR3 is TGTGCCAGCAGTTACCGGACAGAGAATTCACCCCTCCACTTT.

The chain carries TRBV25-1 and TRBJ2-1, with D unresolved. This CDR3 is built from 13 residues. Germline-derived CDR1 and CDR2 are MGHDK and SYGVNS. V was clipped by 2 bases and J by 7 bases, with 9 bases between them. DNA for the CDR3: TGTGCCAGCAGTGAACCGTCTTTGAATGAGCAGTTCTTC. Protein product: CASSEPSLNEQFF.

This clone was found a few times. The genes are TRBV6-6 and TRBJ2-1, with 14 bases fitting TRBD2. V lost 4 bases and J lost 9; bases outside the gene matches: 8. CDR3 size: 16 residues. CDR1 and CDR2 (germline): MNHNY, SVGAGI (reference sequence). CDR3 in amino acids: CASSSGLAGGPLEQFF. The CDR3 DNA is TGTGCCAGCAGTTCCGGACTAGCGGGAGGACCTCTTGAGCAGTTCTTC.